Below are 20 T cell receptor beta chains sequenced from a single sample in a study of CD8 T cells in Susac syndrome (dated by TCRdb to 2018 to 2020). Libraries came from the immunoSEQ multiplex PCR assay. RNA was extracted using the RNeasy kit, and roughly 0.5 to 1 ug of the RNA was reverse transcribed with random hexamers. The public reads were quality trimmed at Q25 with fastp and then assembled into clones with MiXCR by TCRdb, keeping productive beta chains. Here each entry gathers all rows of one CDR3 protein and keeps the most common genes and DNA. The sample table records about 300,000 distinct CDR3 sequences; roughly 85% of these occur just once. Around 0.22% of the sample belongs to the ten largest clones. The sample consisted of CD8+ T cells from PBMCs. These TCRs come from a human donor with multiple sclerosis.

The chain combines TRBV29-1 with TRBJ1-3; TRBD1 is a possible D gene (5 bases). Germline-derived CDR1 and CDR2 are SQVTM and ANQGSEA. Between the trimmed V and J ends, which lost 0 bases and 5 bases, there was a span of 14 bases. CDR3 length: 15 residues. CDR3 sequence reads: CSVEDHGQGRNTIYF. CDR3 nucleotides: TGCAGCGTTGAAGATCATGGGCAGGGTAGAAACACCATATATTTT.

This clonotype was seen once. The CDR3 reads CASSLAPGESSGNTIYF. The CDR3 DNA is TGTGCCAGCAGCTTAGCCCCCGGGGAGAGCTCTGGAAACACCATATATTTT. This chain connects TRBV11-2 to TRBJ1-3, with unresolved D. CDR3 size: 17 residues. Germline lookup yields CDR1 SGHAT and CDR2 FQNNGV. V dropped 1 base and J dropped 0 bases, with 13 bases sitting between them. The whole variable domain, filled in from reference TRBV11-2 and TRBJ1-3, reads EAGVAQSPRYKIIEKRQSVAFWCNPISGHATLYWYQQILGQGPKLLIQFQNNGVVDDSQLPKDRFSAERLKGVDSTLKIQPAKLEDSAVYLCASSLAPGESSGNTIYFGEGSWLTVV.

This clonotype is a singleton in its sample. This sequence joins TRBV20-1 and TRBJ2-3, with D tentatively TRBD1 or TRBD2 (5 bases each). Trimming took off 5 bases at V and 1 base at J, with 7 bases between the two ends. CDR3 length: 12 amino acids. The germline gives CDR1 DFQATT, CDR2 SNEGSKA (reference sequence). The CDR3 DNA reads as TGCAGTGCTCGGGACGGCACAGATACGCAGTATTTT. As protein: CSARDGTDTQYF.

This chain connects TRBV7-9 to TRBJ1-2, with D possibly TRBD1 on 6 matching bases. Germline V gives CDR1 SEHNR, CDR2 FQNEAQ (reference sequence). Between the trimmed V and J ends, which lost 2 bases and 3 bases, there was a span of 16 bases. The CDR3 covers 16 residues. The CDR3 DNA reads as TGTGCCAGCAGCTTACTCCGGACGGAGGGGGACTATGGCTACACCTTC. Amino acids: CASSLLRTEGDYGYTF.

The rearrangement links TRBV7-9 to TRBJ2-6, with D perhaps matching TRBD1 (6 bases). V was shortened by 3 bases and J by 2 bases, with 8 bases between the two germline ends. This CDR3 has 15 residues. Germline assignment: CDR1 SEHNR and CDR2 FQNEAQ (reference sequence). CDR3 nucleotides: TGTGCCAGCAGCTTGTCAGGGGCTGGGGCCAACGTCCTGACTTTC. It is translated as CASSLSGAGANVLTF.

This clonotype has only a few counts. The V call is TRBV6-6, the J call TRBJ2-1; the D gene could be TRBD1 or TRBD2 (5 bases each). V was pared by 0 bases and J by 8 bases, with 8 bases between. CDR1 is MNHNY and CDR2 is SVGAGI in the germline V gene (reference sequence). This CDR3 has 13 amino acids. The CDR3 is CASSYSGTDEQFF. CDR3 sequence (DNA): TGTGCCAGCAGTTACTCCGGGACGGATGAGCAGTTCTTC.

The gene calls are TRBV19 and TRBJ2-1, with D perhaps matching TRBD2 (6 bases). Trimming cost V 3 bases and J 3 bases, with 18 bases left between them. The CDR3 has 17 residues. CDR1 LNHDA and CDR2 SQIVND come from the germline V gene (reference sequence). CDR3 DNA: TGTGCCAGTAGTATTGACCTTTCTAGCGTACTCTACAATGAGCAGTTCTTC. It translates to CASSIDLSSVLYNEQFF.

This rearrangement joins TRBV7-9 to TRBJ2-1; TRBD1 matches 8 bases. CDR1 SEHNR and CDR2 FQNEAQ come from the germline V gene (reference sequence). The CDR3 spans 15 residues. Germline trimming cut 5 bases from V and 7 bases from J; bases unmatched to any gene: 10. The CDR3 DNA follows: TGTGCCAGCAGCCTCCAGACAGGGGAACGTAATGAGCAGTTCTTC. Its translation is CASSLQTGERNEQFF.

The genes are TRBV5-4 and TRBJ2-1; 7 positions match TRBD2. V shed 3 bases and J 3 bases; nucleotides not matched to a gene: 6. Germline CDR1 is SGHNT and CDR2 is YYREEE (reference sequence). The CDR3 is 15 amino acids. The CDR3 reads CASSYGGSLYNEQFF. The CDR3 DNA sequence: TGTGCCAGCAGCTACGGCGGGAGTCTCTACAATGAGCAGTTCTTC.

The chain employs TRBV20-1 and TRBJ2-1; tentative D call: TRBD2 (6 bases). This CDR3 has 20 residues. Trimming took off 1 base at V and 7 bases at J, with 32 bases between the two ends. Per germline, CDR1 DFQATT and CDR2 SNEGSKA (reference sequence). CDR3 nucleotide sequence: TGCAGTGCTAGAGGCCGCCGTATGGTATTTTATGGGGGGTCGGGGAATGAGCAGTTCTTC. It specifies CSARGRRMVFYGGSGNEQFF.

In this sample, this clonotype turned up a few times. The chain recombines TRBV5-6 with TRBJ2-5; the D gene is possibly TRBD2 (5 bases). In germline, CDR1 is SGHDT, CDR2 YYEEEE. The CDR3 runs to 13 residues. V lost 2 bases to trimming and J lost 3 bases, with 8 bases between them. The chain's CDR3 is CASSFGLEETQYF. The CDR3 bases are TGTGCCAGCAGCTTCGGACTGGAAGAGACCCAGTACTTC.

This clonotype came up a few times. The chain links TRBV4-3 to TRBJ1-5; no clear D. This CDR3 contains 15 residues. Trimming took 0 bases from V and 4 from J, leaving 10 bases between them. CDR1 and CDR2 from the germline V gene are LGHNA and YSLEER. The CDR3 loop reads CASSQDGVGNQPQHF. The DNA of the CDR3 is TGCGCCAGCAGCCAAGATGGAGTGGGGAATCAGCCCCAGCATTTT.

This clonotype appeared once. This sequence joins TRBV9 and TRBJ1-4, with D possibly being TRBD1 (6 bases). V dropped 2 bases and J dropped 2 bases, with 10 bases sitting between them. The CDR3 covers 15 residues. The germline CDR1 and CDR2 sequences are SGDLS and YYNGEE. Written as DNA, the CDR3 is TGTGCCAGCAGCGTGACAGGACATACTAATGAAAAACTGTTTTTT. Protein: CASSVTGHTNEKLFF. Full variable domain (remainder filled in from reference TRBV9 and TRBJ1-4): DSGVTQTPKHLITATGQRVTLRCSPRSGDLSVYWYQQSLDQGLQFLIQYYNGEERAKGNILERFSAQQFPDLHSELNLSSLELGDSALYFCASSVTGHTNEKLFFGSGTQLSVL.

This clonotype was counted once. The chain joins TRBV20-1 to TRBJ2-1, with 11 bases that match TRBD2. Germline V gene data show CDR1 as DFQATT and CDR2 as SNEGSKA (reference sequence). V was pared by 5 bases and J by 6 bases, with 6 bases of the junction left unmatched. The length of the CDR3 is 14 residues. CDR3 sequence reads: CSAFSGREPNEQFF. CDR3 coding DNA: TGCAGTGCTTTTAGCGGGAGGGAACCCAATGAGCAGTTCTTC.

This clonotype was seen a single time. The V gene is TRBV3-1, the J gene TRBJ1-1; D is uncertain. Trimming shortened V by 8 bases and J by 7 bases, and 8 bases separated the two germline ends. The germline V gene has CDR1 LGHDT and CDR2 YNNKEL (reference sequence). The CDR3 runs to 10 residues. The CDR3 DNA is TGTGCCAGCCCGCGTGTTGAAGCTTTCTTT. Its protein is CASPRVEAFF.

The chain uses TRBV9 and TRBJ1-1; unclear D gene. This CDR3 spans 15 amino acids. Germline V gene lookup returns CDR1 SGDLS and CDR2 YYNGEE. Trimming left V 3 bases short and J 1 base short, with 13 bases between. In DNA form, the CDR3 reads TGTGCCAGCAGCGGGACCGGCACAGCGAACACTGAAGCTTTCTTT. Its translation is CASSGTGTANTEAFF.

The J gene is TRBJ2-7, the V gene TRBV7-2; 8 bases match TRBD2. CDR3 length: 16 amino acids. J lost 0 bases, V lost 2 bases, and 6 bases had no gene match. Looked up from germline, CDR1 is SGHTA and CDR2 is FQGNSA. The CDR3 DNA sequence: TGTGCCAGCAGCTTAAATAGCGGGGTGAGCTCCTACGAGCAGTACTTC. Protein product: CASSLNSGVSSYEQYF.

This chain connects TRBV11-2 to TRBJ2-7; no clear D. The V end was cut by 5 bases, the J end by 0 bases, with 8 bases between. Germline V lookup: CDR1 SGHAT, CDR2 FQNNGV. The CDR3 runs to 13 residues. The CDR3 DNA follows: TGTGCCAGCAGCCCCTCCGACTCCTACGAGCAGTACTTC. It specifies CASSPSDSYEQYF.

This chain joins TRBV2 and TRBJ2-7, with TRBD2 matching over 10 bases. There are 14 residues in the CDR3. Germline loops: CDR1 SNHLY, CDR2 FYNNEI. V was clipped by 7 bases and J by 2 bases; unmatched bases: 5. CDR3 loop: CASTWTSGPYEQYF. The CDR3 bases are TGTGCCAGCACCTGGACTAGCGGCCCCTACGAGCAGTACTTC.

The chain combines TRBV19 with TRBJ2-4, with D unresolved. CDR3 size: 13 residues. CDR1 and CDR2 from the germline V gene are LNHDA and SQIVND (reference sequence). Trimming removed 3 bases from V and 7 bases from J, with 10 bases in between. CDR3 bases: TGTGCCAGTAGTATTAGTGCGTGGAACATTCAGTACTTC. Its translation is CASSISAWNIQYF. The full variable domain, in which reference TRBV19 and TRBJ2-4 provide the parts outside the CDR3, is DGGITQSPKYLFRKEGQNVTLSCEQNLNHDAMYWYRQDPGQGLRLIYYSQIVNDFQKGDIAEGYSVSREKKESFPLTVTSAQKNPTAFYLCASSISAWNIQYFGAGTRLSVL.